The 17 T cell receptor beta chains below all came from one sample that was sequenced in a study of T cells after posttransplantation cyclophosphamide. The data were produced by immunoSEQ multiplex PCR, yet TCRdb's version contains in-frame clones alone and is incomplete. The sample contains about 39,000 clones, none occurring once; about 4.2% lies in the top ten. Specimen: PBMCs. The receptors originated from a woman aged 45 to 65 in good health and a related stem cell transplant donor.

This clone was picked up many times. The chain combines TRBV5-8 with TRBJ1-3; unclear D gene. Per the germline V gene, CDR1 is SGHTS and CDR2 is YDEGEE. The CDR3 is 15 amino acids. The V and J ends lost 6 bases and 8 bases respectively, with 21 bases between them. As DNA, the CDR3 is TGTGCCAGCACCTGGAGGATACCTCTCCGAGACACCATATATTTT. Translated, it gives CASTWRIPLRDTIYF.

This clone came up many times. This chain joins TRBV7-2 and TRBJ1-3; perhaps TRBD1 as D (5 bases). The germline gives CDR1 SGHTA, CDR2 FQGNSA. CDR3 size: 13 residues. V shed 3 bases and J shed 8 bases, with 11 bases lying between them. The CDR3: CASSLAGRDTIYF. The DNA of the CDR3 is TGTGCCAGCAGCTTGGCAGGGAGGGACACCATATATTTT. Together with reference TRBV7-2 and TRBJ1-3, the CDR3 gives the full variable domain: GAGVSQSPSNKVTEKGKDVELRCDPISGHTALYWYRQSLGQGLEFLIYFQGNSAPDKSGLPSDRFSAERTGGSVSTLTIQRTQQEDSAVYLCASSLAGRDTIYFGEGSWLTVV.

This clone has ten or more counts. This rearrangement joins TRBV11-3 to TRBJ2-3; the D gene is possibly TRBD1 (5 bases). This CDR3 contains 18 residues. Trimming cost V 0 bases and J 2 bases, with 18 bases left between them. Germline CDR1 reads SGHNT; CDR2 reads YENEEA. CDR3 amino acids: CASSLDVRQGQLTDTQYF. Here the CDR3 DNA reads TGTGCCAGCAGCTTAGATGTGCGGCAGGGCCAACTCACAGATACGCAGTATTTT.

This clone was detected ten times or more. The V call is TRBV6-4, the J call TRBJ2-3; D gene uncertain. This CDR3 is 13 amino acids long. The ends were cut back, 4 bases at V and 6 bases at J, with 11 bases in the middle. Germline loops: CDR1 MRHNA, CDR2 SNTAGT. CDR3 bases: TGTGCCAGCAGTGGTTTTGACGGGGATACGCAGTATTTT. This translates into CASSGFDGDTQYF.

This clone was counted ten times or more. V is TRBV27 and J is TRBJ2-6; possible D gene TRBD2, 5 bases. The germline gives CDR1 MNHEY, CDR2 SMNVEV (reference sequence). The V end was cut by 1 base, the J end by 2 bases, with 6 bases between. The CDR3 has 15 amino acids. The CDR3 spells CASSLLRAGANVLTF. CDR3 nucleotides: TGTGCCAGCAGTTTATTGAGGGCTGGGGCCAACGTCCTGACTTTC.

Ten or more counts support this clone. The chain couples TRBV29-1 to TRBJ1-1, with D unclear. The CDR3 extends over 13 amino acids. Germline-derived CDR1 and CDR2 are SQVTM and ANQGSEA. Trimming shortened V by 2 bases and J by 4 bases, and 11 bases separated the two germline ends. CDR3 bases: TGCAGCGTTGAAAATGGGCCAGCCACTGAAGCTTTCTTT. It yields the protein CSVENGPATEAFF.

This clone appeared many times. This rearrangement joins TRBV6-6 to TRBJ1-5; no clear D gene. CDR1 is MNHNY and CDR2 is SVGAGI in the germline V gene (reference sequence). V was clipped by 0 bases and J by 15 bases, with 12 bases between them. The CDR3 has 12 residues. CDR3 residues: CASSYSAVPRHF. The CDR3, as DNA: TGTGCCAGCAGTTACTCGGCCGTCCCCAGGCATTTT.

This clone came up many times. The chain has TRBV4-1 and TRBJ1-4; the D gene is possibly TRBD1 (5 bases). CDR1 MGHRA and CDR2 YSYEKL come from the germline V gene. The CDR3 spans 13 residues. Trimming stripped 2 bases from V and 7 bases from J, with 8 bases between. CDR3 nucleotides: TGCGCCAGCAGCCAAAGGAGGGGTGAAAAACTGTTTTTT. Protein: CASSQRRGEKLFF.

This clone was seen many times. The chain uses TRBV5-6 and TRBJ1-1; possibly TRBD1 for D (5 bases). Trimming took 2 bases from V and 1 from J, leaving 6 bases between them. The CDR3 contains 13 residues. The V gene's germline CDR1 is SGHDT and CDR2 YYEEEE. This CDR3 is CASSLTGNTEAFF. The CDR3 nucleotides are TGTGCCAGCAGCTTAACAGGGAACACTGAAGCTTTCTTT.

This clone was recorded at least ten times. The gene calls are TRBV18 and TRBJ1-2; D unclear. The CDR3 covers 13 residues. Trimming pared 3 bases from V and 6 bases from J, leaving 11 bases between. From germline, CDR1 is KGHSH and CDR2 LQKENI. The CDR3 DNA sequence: TGTGCCAGCTCACCCCAACCAGATAATGGCTACACCTTC. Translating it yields CASSPQPDNGYTF.

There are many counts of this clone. CDR3 sequence (DNA): TGTGCCAGTCTTCAGGGGGCGGCTAACTATGGCTACACCTTC. Translation: CASLQGAANYGYTF. The chain recombines TRBV19 with TRBJ1-2, with 8 bases fitting TRBD1. CDR3 size: 14 residues. Germline CDR1 reads LNHDA; CDR2 reads SQIVND (reference sequence). Trimming at V came to 8 bases and at J to 0 bases, leaving 5 bases not matched to a gene.

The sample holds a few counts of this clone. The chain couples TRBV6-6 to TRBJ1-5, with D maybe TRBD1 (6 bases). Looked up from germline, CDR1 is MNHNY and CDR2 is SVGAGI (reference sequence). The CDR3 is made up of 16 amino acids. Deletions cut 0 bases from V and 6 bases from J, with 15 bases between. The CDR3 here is CASSYSFVAGVQPQHF. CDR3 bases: TGTGCCAGCAGTTACTCATTTGTGGCAGGGGTTCAGCCCCAGCATTTT.

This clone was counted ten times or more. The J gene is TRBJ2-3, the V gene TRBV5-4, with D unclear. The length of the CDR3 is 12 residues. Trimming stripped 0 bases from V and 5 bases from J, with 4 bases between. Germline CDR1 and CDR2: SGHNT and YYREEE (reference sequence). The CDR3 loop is CASSLGQDTQYF. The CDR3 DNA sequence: TGTGCCAGCAGCTTGGGGCAAGATACGCAGTATTTT. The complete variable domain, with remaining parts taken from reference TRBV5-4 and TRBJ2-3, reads ETGVTQSPTHLIKTRGQQVTLRCSSQSGHNTVSWYQQALGQGPQFIFQYYREEENGRGNFPPRFSGLQFPNYSSELNVNALELDDSALYLCASSLGQDTQYFGPGTRLTVL.

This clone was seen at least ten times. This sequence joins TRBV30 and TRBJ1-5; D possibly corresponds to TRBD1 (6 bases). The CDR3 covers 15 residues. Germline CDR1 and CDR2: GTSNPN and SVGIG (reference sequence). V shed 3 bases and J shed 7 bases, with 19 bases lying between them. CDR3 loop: CAWSRTGGPRQPQHF. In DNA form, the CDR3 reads TGTGCCTGGAGCCGTACGGGGGGGCCCAGGCAGCCCCAGCATTTT.

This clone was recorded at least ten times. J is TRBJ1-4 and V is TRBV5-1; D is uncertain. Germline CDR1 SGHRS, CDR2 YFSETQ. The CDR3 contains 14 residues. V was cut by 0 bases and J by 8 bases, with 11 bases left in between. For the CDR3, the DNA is TGCGCCAGCAGCTTGGGCCCGGGATTCGAAAAACTGTTTTTT. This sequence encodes CASSLGPGFEKLFF.

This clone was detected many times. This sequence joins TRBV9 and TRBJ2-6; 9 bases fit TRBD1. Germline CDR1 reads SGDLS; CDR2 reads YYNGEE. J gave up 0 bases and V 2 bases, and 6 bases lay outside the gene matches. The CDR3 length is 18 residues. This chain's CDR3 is CASSVPGQGHSGANVLTF. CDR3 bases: TGTGCCAGCAGCGTCCCGGGACAGGGCCACTCTGGGGCCAACGTCCTGACTTTC.

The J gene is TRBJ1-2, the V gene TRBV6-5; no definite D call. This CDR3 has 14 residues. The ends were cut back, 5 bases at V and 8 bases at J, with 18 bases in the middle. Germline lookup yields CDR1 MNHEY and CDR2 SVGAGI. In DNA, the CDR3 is TGTGCCAGCAGTGTGGAGTGGTCCGAGGGCGGCTACACCTTC. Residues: CASSVEWSEGGYTF.